One and the same sample provided the 24 T cell receptor beta chains below, sequenced in a study of T cells in Graves' hyperthyroidism and ophthalmopathy. RNA transcripts served as the template for amplifying TCR beta CDR3 regions. First-round RT-PCR with HTBI primers amplified the TCR CDR3 region. In TCRdb, the multiplex PCR reads were re-called with MiXCR into one record per CDR3 protein. The data contain fewer than 350,000 distinct CDR3 sequences, about a sixth of them singletons. The sequenced material came from blood. The receptors were gathered from a woman aged 35 to 49 with Graves' ophthalmopathy.

The V call is TRBV10-3, the J call TRBJ2-7, with D hard to call. This CDR3 is 12 amino acids long. V lost 2 bases and J 12 bases, leaving 14 bases between the germline ends. The germline CDR1 and CDR2 sequences are ENHRY and SYGVKD. CDR3 in amino acids: CAISEPPDQTYF. As DNA, the CDR3 is TGTGCCATCAGTGAGCCCCCGGACCAGACGTACTTC.

The gene calls are TRBV27 and TRBJ2-7; possibly TRBD1 or TRBD2 for D (5 bases each). V was cut by 2 bases and J by 3 bases, with 20 bases left in between. The CDR3 contains 17 residues. CDR1 and CDR2 (germline): MNHEY, SMNVEV (reference sequence). The CDR3 reads CASSLKFSLGTNYEQYF. The CDR3 DNA reads TGTGCCAGCAGTTTAAAGTTTAGCCTCGGGACCAACTACGAGCAGTACTTC.

Many counts were recorded for this clonotype. V usage is TRBV28 and J usage is TRBJ2-7; D is uncertain. Trimming removed 1 base from V and 4 bases from J, with 5 bases in between. This CDR3 contains 12 residues. Per the germline V gene, CDR1 is MDHEN and CDR2 is SYDVKM. The CDR3 sequence: CASSLYQYEQYF. In DNA, the CDR3 is TGTGCCAGCAGTTTATATCAATACGAGCAGTACTTC.

In its sample, this clonotype was seen many times. The V and J genes are TRBV2 and TRBJ2-7, with TRBD1 identical over 8 bases. CDR3 size: 15 residues. Germline CDR1 SNHLY, CDR2 FYNNEI. J was trimmed by 0 bases and V by 6 bases; bases with no gene match: 7. CDR3 in amino acids: CASSYRDRFSYEQYF. The CDR3 nucleotides are TGTGCCAGCAGCTACCGGGACAGGTTCTCCTACGAGCAGTACTTC.

This clonotype was observed many times. V and J are TRBV27 and TRBJ2-2, with D perhaps being TRBD1 or TRBD2 (5 bases each). The CDR3 is 13 amino acids. CDR1 MNHEY and CDR2 SMNVEV come from the germline V gene (reference sequence). The V gene lost 8 bases and the J gene lost 6 bases, with 13 bases spanning the gap. In nucleotides, the CDR3 is TGTGCCAGCCTGAGGATGGGGGCCGGGGAGCTGTTTTTT. Its translation: CASLRMGAGELFF.

This chain joins TRBV28 and TRBJ2-6; 9 nucleotides line up with TRBD1. This CDR3 has 18 residues. Germline V gene lookup returns CDR1 MDHEN and CDR2 SYDVKM. The J segment lost 0 bases and the V segment lost 7 bases, leaving 10 bases of the junction unmatched. The CDR3, as DNA: TGTGCCAGCACTCGACCGGGACAGGGTTACTCTGGGGCCAACGTCCTGACTTTC. Translating it yields CASTRPGQGYSGANVLTF.

The sample holds many counts of this clonotype. The chain carries TRBV20-1 and TRBJ2-4; 11 nucleotides align to TRBD1. Germline lookup yields CDR1 DFQATT and CDR2 SNEGSKA (reference sequence). This CDR3 has 14 residues. J gave up 1 base and V 8 bases, and 4 bases lay outside the gene matches. The CDR3 coding sequence is TGCAGTACAGGACAGGGGGCGGCCAAAAACATTCAGTACTTC. Translating gives CSTGQGAAKNIQYF.

This clonotype was observed at least ten times. The V gene is TRBV11-2, the J gene TRBJ2-2; D unclear. Germline CDR1 is SGHAT and CDR2 is FQNNGV. CDR3 length: 14 residues. Trimming cost V 3 bases and J 6 bases, with 11 bases left between them. CDR3 sequence: CASSFLTGPGELFF. The CDR3 DNA reads as TGTGCCAGCAGCTTTTTGACCGGGCCCGGGGAGCTGTTTTTT.

This clonotype was counted many times. This chain uses TRBV7-2 with TRBJ2-5, with 10 bases aligning to TRBD2. Germline assignment: CDR1 SGHTA and CDR2 FQGNSA. V gave up 1 base and J gave up 7 bases; unmatched junction bases: 9. CDR3 length: 16 amino acids. The CDR3 bases are TGTGCCAGCAGCTTAGAGTCTAGCGGGAGTCAGGTGACCCAGTACTTC. Translation gives CASSLESSGSQVTQYF.

This clonotype was counted many times. The chain is built from TRBV28 and TRBJ2-7, with D possibly being TRBD1 (6 bases). The CDR3 spans 11 residues. The germline V gene encodes CDR1 MDHEN and CDR2 SYDVKM. The CDR3 DNA follows: TGTGTAGGACAGCAGTACTACGAGCAGTACTTC. It codes for CVGQQYYEQYF.

This clonotype was observed at least ten times. The chain joins TRBV7-2 to TRBJ2-7, with 7 bases matching TRBD2. The CDR3 consists of 13 residues. Germline trimming cut 5 bases from V and 6 bases from J; bases unmatched to any gene: 7. Germline V gene lookup returns CDR1 SGHTA and CDR2 FQGNSA. CDR3 DNA sequence: TGTGCCAGCAGCCAAAGTTGGGGGGGCGAGCAGTACTTC. Its protein is CASSQSWGGEQYF. The full variable domain, with the rest looked up from reference TRBV7-2 and TRBJ2-7, is GAGVSQSPSNKVTEKGKDVELRCDPISGHTALYWYRQSLGQGLEFLIYFQGNSAPDKSGLPSDRFSAERTGGSVSTLTIQRTQQEDSAVYLCASSQSWGGEQYFGPGTRLTVT.

In this sample, this clonotype turned up many times. This chain connects TRBV28 to TRBJ1-3; D may be TRBD1 (5 bases). Per the germline V gene, CDR1 is MDHEN and CDR2 is SYDVKM. V lost 7 bases and J lost 0, with 10 bases in between. The CDR3 extends over 14 amino acids. The CDR3 sequence: CASNIGASGNTIYF. For the CDR3, the DNA is TGTGCCAGCAACATAGGGGCCTCTGGAAACACCATATATTTT. Drawing the rest from reference TRBV28 and TRBJ1-3, the complete variable domain is DVKVTQSSRYLVKRTGEKVFLECVQDMDHENMFWYRQDPGLGLRLIYFSYDVKMKEKGDIPEGYSVSREKKERFSLILESASTNQTSMYLCASNIGASGNTIYFGEGSWLTVV.

Concerning this clonotype: A read error may be the cause here, since a much bigger clone is one base away. Written as DNA, the CDR3 is TGTGCCAACAGCCAAGAAGGGGGCCTCAATCAGCCCCAGCATTTT. Translation: CANSQEGGLNQPQHF. V and J are TRBV3-1 and TRBJ1-5, with 7 bases lining up with TRBD1. Germline values: CDR1 LGHDT, CDR2 YNNKEL (reference sequence). The CDR3 sequence is 15 residues long.

In its sample, this clonotype was seen many times. The V call is TRBV30, the J call TRBJ1-1, with D perhaps TRBD1 (5 bases). The CDR3 contains 12 residues. Germline V CDR1 and CDR2: GTSNPN, SVGIG (reference sequence). Between the trimmed V and J ends, which lost 2 bases and 4 bases, there was a span of 8 bases. CDR3 amino acids: CAWSPGGTEAFF. In DNA, the CDR3 is TGTGCCTGGAGTCCCGGGGGCACTGAAGCTTTCTTT.

This clonotype was found many times. The chain employs TRBV15 and TRBJ1-3; D remains unclear. The CDR3 is 14 residues long. The V gene's germline CDR1 is LNHNV and CDR2 YYDKDF (reference sequence). Trimming removed 4 bases at V and 4 bases at J, with 11 bases between. CDR3 bases: TGTGCCACCAGCACGGGAGGGAGAGGAAACACCATATATTTT. The encoded protein is CATSTGGRGNTIYF.

This clonotype was counted ten times or more. The chain couples TRBV5-5 to TRBJ2-5, with D tentatively TRBD1 or TRBD2 (5 bases each). Trimming removed 6 bases at V and 4 bases at J, with 19 bases between. The V gene's germline CDR1 is SGHKS and CDR2 YYEKEE (reference sequence). CDR3 length: 15 amino acids. The CDR3, as DNA: TGTGCCAGCATCCCACTCGAGAGGGGCGGAGAGACCCAGTACTTC. It is translated as CASIPLERGGETQYF.

This clonotype is medium-sized within its sample. This chain joins TRBV6-1 and TRBJ2-7; a possible D gene is TRBD1 (6 bases). Germline-derived CDR1 and CDR2 are MNHNS and SASEGT. This CDR3 comprises 15 residues. Trimming took off 0 bases at V and 2 bases at J, with 11 bases between the two ends. CDR3 coding DNA: TGTGCCAGCAGTGAAGCGGTAGGACAGCCCTACGAGCAGTACTTC. Translation gives CASSEAVGQPYEQYF.

This clonotype has a count of ten or more. The chain recombines TRBV15 with TRBJ2-2; TRBD2 aligns across 11 bases. This CDR3 spans 15 amino acids. V trimming: 5 bases; J trimming: 6 bases; junction bases outside the gene matches: 5. The germline CDR1 and CDR2 sequences are LNHNV and YYDKDF (reference sequence). In DNA, the CDR3 is TGTGCCACCAGCCTATTAGCGGGAGGGCCCGGGGAGCTGTTTTTT. It yields the protein CATSLLAGGPGELFF.

The rearrangement links TRBV12-3 or TRBV12-4 to TRBJ2-7; 8 bases line up with TRBD2. V trimming: 3 bases; J trimming: 5 bases; junction bases outside the gene matches: 21. The CDR3 has 19 amino acids. Here the CDR3 reads CASSFGVFEGAGDSDEQYF. The CDR3 coding sequence is TGTGCCAGCAGTTTTGGCGTGTTTGAGGGAGCGGGAGATTCGGACGAGCAGTACTTC.

This clonotype has just a few counts. This chain connects TRBV6-1 to TRBJ2-5, with 13 bases lining up with TRBD2. Germline V CDR1 and CDR2: MNHNS, SASEGT. V shed 6 bases, J shed 2 bases, and the junction held 9 bases outside the gene matches. The CDR3 has 17 amino acids. CDR3 sequence: CASRRNKGLAGQETQYF. The CDR3 DNA is TGTGCCAGCAGACGAAACAAGGGACTAGCGGGACAAGAGACCCAGTACTTC.

The rearrangement joins TRBV29-1 to TRBJ2-5, with D possibly TRBD2 on 5 matching bases. This CDR3 is 15 amino acids long. Trimming removed 1 base at V and 4 bases at J, with 16 bases between. In germline, CDR1 is SQVTM, CDR2 ANQGSEA. This chain's CDR3 is CSVEVRPSSTETQYF. In DNA, the CDR3 is TGCAGCGTTGAAGTTAGGCCTAGCAGCACAGAGACCCAGTACTTC. Looking up the rest from reference TRBV29-1 and TRBJ2-5 gives the full variable domain: SAVISQKPSRDICQRGTSLTIQCQVDSQVTMMFWYRQQPGQSLTLIATANQGSEATYESGFVIDKFPISRPNLTFSTLTVSNMSPEDSSIYLCSVEVRPSSTETQYFGPGTRLLVL.

This clonotype showed up many times. The chain combines TRBV12-3 or TRBV12-4 with TRBJ1-5, with D unresolved. Deletions cut 2 bases from V and 9 bases from J, with 11 bases between. There are 13 residues in the CDR3. The CDR3 spells CASSLNRSGPQHF. Written as DNA, the CDR3 is TGTGCCAGCAGTTTAAATAGGTCGGGGCCCCAGCATTTT.

The chain couples TRBV29-1 to TRBJ2-5; TRBD2 aligns across 13 bases. Germline V CDR1 and CDR2: SQVTM, ANQGSEA. Trimming at V came to 6 bases and at J to 4 bases, leaving 20 bases not matched to a gene. This CDR3 is 19 amino acids long. The CDR3 protein is CSVLGTSGMTPQDRETQYF. In DNA form, the CDR3 reads TGCAGCGTCCTAGGGACTAGCGGGATGACTCCCCAGGACCGAGAGACCCAGTACTTC.

This clonotype was found a few times. The chain joins TRBV11-1 to TRBJ2-5; D is undetermined. Per germline, CDR1 SGHAT and CDR2 FQDESV (reference sequence). This CDR3 comprises 13 residues. Trimming shortened V by 1 base and J by 7 bases, and 10 bases separated the two germline ends. The CDR3 DNA sequence: TGTGCCAGCAGCTTAGGGGATCCAGCGACCCAGTACTTC. This gives the protein CASSLGDPATQYF.